These 20 T cell receptor beta chains were all obtained from the same sample, sequenced in a study of T cell changes during pregnancy in multiple sclerosis. The protocol was immunoSEQ multiplex PCR, while the TCRdb copy is restricted to in-frame clones and leaves out a portion. The data contain about 50,000 clones, 85% to 95% of them singletons. This specimen consisted of CD4+ T cells from peripheral blood mononuclear cells, obtained in the third trimester of pregnancy. Source of these receptors: a female donor with multiple sclerosis, enrolled in a pregnancy study.

DNA for the CDR3: TGTGCCAGCAGCCCATTTTTCGGACAGGGGAGTCAAGATGGCTACACCTTC. It encodes CASSPFFGQGSQDGYTF. The gene calls are TRBV7-9 and TRBJ1-2, with 9 bases lining up with TRBD1. Trimming cost V 5 bases and J 6 bases; bases outside gene matches: 16. CDR1 and CDR2 from the germline V gene are SEHNR and FQNEAQ (reference sequence). The CDR3 loop spans 17 amino acids.

In its sample, this clone was seen once. The chain links TRBV7-3 to TRBJ2-1; tentatively, D is TRBD2 (6 bases). Trimming pared 0 bases from V and 9 bases from J, leaving 9 bases between. From germline, CDR1 is SGHTA and CDR2 FQGTGA. This CDR3 is built from 13 residues. The CDR3 is CASSLTTTSEQFF. The CDR3 DNA follows: TGTGCCAGCAGCTTAACTACGACTAGTGAGCAGTTCTTC. Combining the CDR3 with reference TRBV7-3 and TRBJ2-1 gives the whole variable domain GAGVSQTPSNKVTEKGKYVELRCDPISGHTALYWYRQSLGQGPEFLIYFQGTGAADDSGLPNDRFFAVRPEGSVSTLKIQRTERGDSAVYLCASSLTTTSEQFFGPGTRLTVL.

V is TRBV6-1 and J is TRBJ1-6; the match to TRBD1 covers 7 bases. Germline V gene data show CDR1 as MNHNS and CDR2 as SASEGT. The CDR3 sequence is 16 residues long. Germline trimming cut 4 bases from V and 4 bases from J; bases unmatched to any gene: 7. CDR3 nucleotide sequence: TGTGCCAGCAGTGCACAGGGGCCGAGGTATAATTCACCCCTCCACTTT. Encoded protein: CASSAQGPRYNSPLHF.

The chain joins TRBV15 to TRBJ1-6, with D tentatively TRBD1 (6 bases). This CDR3 region has 17 residues. Germline CDR1 LNHNV, CDR2 YYDKDF (reference sequence). Trimming stripped 5 bases from V and 8 bases from J, with 22 bases between. Written as DNA, the CDR3 is TGTGCCACCAGCCCCATTAGGACACGCGAGGGGGATTCACCCCTCCACTTT. Translation gives CATSPIRTREGDSPLHF.

V gene TRBV5-1 combines with J gene TRBJ2-3; 11 nucleotides line up with TRBD2. Looked up from germline, CDR1 is SGHRS and CDR2 is YFSETQ. V shed 2 bases and J 6 bases; nucleotides not matched to a gene: 5. The CDR3 sequence is 15 residues long. The CDR3 here is CASSFRVAGGDTQYF. The CDR3 DNA follows: TGCGCCAGCAGCTTCCGGGTAGCGGGAGGGGATACGCAGTATTTT.

V is TRBV30 and J is TRBJ1-3; D gene unclear. Germline V CDR1 and CDR2: GTSNPN, SVGIG (reference sequence). This CDR3 contains 14 residues. V was pared by 2 bases and J by 2 bases, with 10 bases between. CDR3 region: CAWSTSNAGNTIYF. CDR3 DNA sequence: TGTGCCTGGAGTACTTCTAACGCTGGAAACACCATATATTTT.

This chain connects TRBV7-2 to TRBJ1-5; TRBD1 matches at 8 bases. The trim removed 4 bases at V and 6 bases at J, leaving 8 bases unmatched. Germline values: CDR1 SGHTA, CDR2 FQGNSA. CDR3 length: 15 residues. In DNA, the CDR3 is TGTGCCAGCAGCTCCCCCGGACAGGGAAGTCAGCCCCAGCATTTT. Encoded protein: CASSSPGQGSQPQHF. Complete variable domain (other parts from reference TRBV7-2 and TRBJ1-5): GAGVSQSPSNKVTEKGKDVELRCDPISGHTALYWYRQSLGQGLEFLIYFQGNSAPDKSGLPSDRFSAERTGGSVSTLTIQRTQQEDSAVYLCASSSPGQGSQPQHFGDGTRLSIL.

This chain connects TRBV4-3 to TRBJ2-3; 9 bases are shared with TRBD2. The trim removed 1 base at V and 2 bases at J, leaving 7 bases unmatched. The CDR3 has 17 amino acids. CDR1 and CDR2 (germline): LGHNA, YSLEER. This chain's CDR3 is CASSQVFSSGVTDTQYF. DNA of the CDR3: TGCGCCAGCAGCCAAGTGTTTTCTAGCGGGGTCACAGATACGCAGTATTTT.

V and J are TRBV2 and TRBJ1-5; weak D call: TRBD1 (5 bases). V lost 5 bases, J lost 3 bases, and 11 bases lay in between. This CDR3 has 14 residues. Germline V gene sequence: CDR1 SNHLY, CDR2 FYNNEI. CDR3 protein: CASSTTDLNQPQHF. For the CDR3, the DNA is TGTGCCAGCAGTACGACAGACCTCAATCAGCCCCAGCATTTT. Complete variable domain (other parts from reference TRBV2 and TRBJ1-5): EPEVTQTPSHQVTQMGQEVILRCVPISNHLYFYWYRQILGQKVEFLVSFYNNEISEKSEIFDDQFSVERPDGSNFTLKIRSTKLEDSAMYFCASSTTDLNQPQHFGDGTRLSIL.

This rearrangement joins TRBV7-3 to TRBJ1-1, with 9 bases lining up with TRBD1. The trim removed 2 bases at V and 7 bases at J, leaving 8 bases unmatched. This CDR3 spans 15 amino acids. The germline CDR1 and CDR2 sequences are SGHTA and FQGTGA. In DNA form, the CDR3 reads TGTGCCAGCAGCTTATTCGGGACAGGGTGGGATGAAGCTTTCTTT. This sequence encodes CASSLFGTGWDEAFF.

The chain uses TRBV6-9 and TRBJ1-1; D may be TRBD1 (6 bases). Germline CDR1 MNHGY, CDR2 SVAAGI. This CDR3 spans 16 amino acids. V was pared by 0 bases and J by 1 base, with 12 bases between. DNA of the CDR3: TGTGCCAGCAGTTATTCCTCGGGACAACCGAACACTGAAGCTTTCTTT. Its protein is CASSYSSGQPNTEAFF.

V gene TRBV30 combines with J gene TRBJ1-6; 9 nucleotides line up with TRBD1. The CDR3 extends over 17 amino acids. Per the germline V gene, CDR1 is GTSNPN and CDR2 is SVGIG (reference sequence). J gave up 6 bases and V 0 bases, and 9 bases lay outside the gene matches. CDR3 in DNA: TGTGCCTGGAGTGTGACGACAGGGGGTTATGGTAATTCACCCCTCCACTTT. As protein: CAWSVTTGGYGNSPLHF.

This clone came up a few times. The V and J genes are TRBV5-1 and TRBJ2-5, with 8 positions matching TRBD2. V dropped 4 bases and J dropped 1; count of bases not matched to a gene: 3. Germline values: CDR1 SGHRS, CDR2 YFSETQ. The CDR3 consists of 14 residues. The CDR3 DNA is TGCGCCAGCAGCGCCGGACTAGCCCAAGAGACCCAGTACTTC. Translating it yields CASSAGLAQETQYF.

The J gene is TRBJ1-4, the V gene TRBV6-1; D is unresolved. Germline V gene sequence: CDR1 MNHNS, CDR2 SASEGT. This CDR3 has 14 residues. V lost 8 bases, J lost 8 bases, and 18 bases lay in between. CDR3 amino acids: CASGLGRAGEKLFF. The CDR3, as DNA: TGTGCCAGCGGCCTTGGACGGGCGGGAGAAAAACTGTTTTTT.

The chain combines TRBV9 with TRBJ2-1; 7 nucleotides line up with TRBD2. Germline V gene sequence: CDR1 SGDLS, CDR2 YYNGEE. V shed 4 bases and J 7 bases; nucleotides not matched to a gene: 8. The CDR3 has 14 residues. CDR3 nucleotides: TGTGCCAGCAGCCTTACCGGGACTACAAATGAGCAGTTCTTC. Its translation is CASSLTGTTNEQFF.

This rearrangement joins TRBV6-5 to TRBJ1-2; 9 nucleotides line up with TRBD1. The ends lost 6 bases at V and 0 bases at J; junction bases unmatched: 2. This CDR3 contains 14 residues. Per the germline V gene, CDR1 is MNHEY and CDR2 is SVGAGI. DNA for the CDR3: TGTGCCAGCAGGGGACAGGGTGCTAACTATGGCTACACCTTC. It specifies CASRGQGANYGYTF.

This clone showed up just once. The junction departs from the called germline gene at one end, perhaps through a read error. This chain connects TRBV18 to TRBJ1-4; no clear D. From germline, CDR1 is KGHSH and CDR2 LQKENI. The CDR3 is 16 residues long. CDR3 protein: CASSPLWAGLNEKLFF. As DNA, the CDR3 is TGTGCCAGCTCCCCACTCTGGGCAGGCCTAAATGAAAAACTGTTTTTT.

This chain connects TRBV19 to TRBJ2-7; D may be TRBD2 (6 bases). Germline CDR1 reads LNHDA; CDR2 reads SQIVND (reference sequence). V was pared by 8 bases and J by 2 bases, with 13 bases between. This CDR3 spans 13 amino acids. The CDR3 protein is CASSGAGPYEQYF. The DNA of the CDR3 is TGTGCCAGTTCCGGGGCGGGGCCCTACGAGCAGTACTTC.

The genes are TRBV7-9 and TRBJ1-4, with D maybe TRBD1 (6 bases). The germline V gene has CDR1 SEHNR and CDR2 FQNEAQ (reference sequence). The CDR3 loop spans 15 amino acids. The V end was cut by 1 base, the J end by 4 bases, with 10 bases between. CDR3: CASSLGDTDNEKLFF. The CDR3 bases are TGTGCCAGCAGCTTAGGGGACACCGATAATGAAAAACTGTTTTTT.

The chain employs TRBV7-9 and TRBJ2-2, with 13 bases fitting TRBD2. This CDR3 is 16 amino acids long. The J segment lost 1 base and the V segment lost 7 bases, leaving 3 bases of the junction unmatched. The germline V gene has CDR1 SEHNR and CDR2 FQNEAQ (reference sequence). In DNA form, the CDR3 reads TGTGCCAGCATGACTAGCGGGGGGCGGAACACCGGGGAGCTGTTTTTT. Its protein is CASMTSGGRNTGELFF. Using reference TRBV7-9 and TRBJ2-2 for the parts outside the CDR3, the full variable domain is DTGVSQNPRHKITKRGQNVTFRCDPISEHNRLYWYRQTLGQGPEFLTYFQNEAQLEKSRLLSDRFSAERPKGSFSTLEIQRTEQGDSAMYLCASMTSGGRNTGELFFGEGSRLTVL.